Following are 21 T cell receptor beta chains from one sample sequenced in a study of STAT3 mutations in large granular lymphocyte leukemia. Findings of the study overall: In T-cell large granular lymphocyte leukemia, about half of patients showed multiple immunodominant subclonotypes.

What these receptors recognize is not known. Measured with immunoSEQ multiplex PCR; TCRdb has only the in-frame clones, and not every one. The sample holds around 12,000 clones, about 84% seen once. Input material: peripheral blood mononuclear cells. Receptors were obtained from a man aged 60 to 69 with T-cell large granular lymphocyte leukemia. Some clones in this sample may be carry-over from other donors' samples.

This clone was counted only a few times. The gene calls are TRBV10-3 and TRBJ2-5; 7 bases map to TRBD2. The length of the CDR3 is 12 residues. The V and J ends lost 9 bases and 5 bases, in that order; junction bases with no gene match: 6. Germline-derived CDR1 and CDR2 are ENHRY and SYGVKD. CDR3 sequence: CAISTSEETQYF. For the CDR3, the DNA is TGTGCCATTTCAACTAGCGAGGAGACCCAGTACTTC.

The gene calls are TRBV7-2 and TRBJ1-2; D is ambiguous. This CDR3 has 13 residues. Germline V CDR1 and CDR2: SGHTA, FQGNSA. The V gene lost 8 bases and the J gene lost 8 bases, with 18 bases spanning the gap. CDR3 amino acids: CASELAQAGGYTF. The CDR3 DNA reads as TGTGCCAGCGAACTGGCCCAGGCGGGGGGCTACACCTTC. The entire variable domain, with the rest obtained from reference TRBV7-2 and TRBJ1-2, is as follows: GAGVSQSPSNKVTEKGKDVELRCDPISGHTALYWYRQSLGQGLEFLIYFQGNSAPDKSGLPSDRFSAERTGGSVSTLTIQRTQQEDSAVYLCASELAQAGGYTFGSGTRLTVV.

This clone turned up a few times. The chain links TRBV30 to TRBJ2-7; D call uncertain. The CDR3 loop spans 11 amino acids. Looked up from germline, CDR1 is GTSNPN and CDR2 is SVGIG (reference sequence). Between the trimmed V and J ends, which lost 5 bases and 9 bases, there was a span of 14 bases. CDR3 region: CAWGRLQGQYF. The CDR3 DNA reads TGTGCCTGGGGGCGGCTCCAAGGGCAGTACTTC.

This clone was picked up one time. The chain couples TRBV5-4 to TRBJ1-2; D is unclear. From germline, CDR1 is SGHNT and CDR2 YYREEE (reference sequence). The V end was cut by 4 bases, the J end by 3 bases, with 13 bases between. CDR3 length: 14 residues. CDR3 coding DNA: TGTGCCAGCAGCAGGACTCCGGCGGACTATGGCTACACCTTC. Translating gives CASSRTPADYGYTF.

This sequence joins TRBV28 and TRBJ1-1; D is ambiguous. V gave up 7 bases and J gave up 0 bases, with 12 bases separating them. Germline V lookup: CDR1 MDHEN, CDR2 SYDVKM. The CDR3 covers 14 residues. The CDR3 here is CASNERSLNTEAFF. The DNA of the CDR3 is TGTGCCAGCAATGAGAGGTCACTGAACACTGAAGCTTTCTTT.

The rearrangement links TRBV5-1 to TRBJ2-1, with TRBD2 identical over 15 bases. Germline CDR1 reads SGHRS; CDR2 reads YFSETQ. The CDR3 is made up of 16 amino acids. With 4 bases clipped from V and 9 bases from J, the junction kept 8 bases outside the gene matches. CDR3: CASSPWTSGRGGEQFF. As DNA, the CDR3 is TGCGCCAGCAGCCCCTGGACTAGCGGGAGGGGAGGTGAGCAGTTCTTC.

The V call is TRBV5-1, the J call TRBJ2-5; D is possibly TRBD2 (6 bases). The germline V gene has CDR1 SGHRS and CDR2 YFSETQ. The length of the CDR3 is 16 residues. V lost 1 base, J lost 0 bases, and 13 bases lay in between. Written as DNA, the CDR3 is TGCGCCAGCAGCTTGAGCGGAGGGCGCCACCAAGAGACCCAGTACTTC. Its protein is CASSLSGGRHQETQYF.

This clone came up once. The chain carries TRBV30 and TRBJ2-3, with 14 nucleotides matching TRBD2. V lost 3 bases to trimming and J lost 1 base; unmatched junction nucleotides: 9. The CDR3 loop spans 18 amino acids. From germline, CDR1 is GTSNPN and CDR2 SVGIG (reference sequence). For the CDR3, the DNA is TGTGCCTGGAGCGAGACTAGCGGGAGGGCGTTTGGCACAGATACGCAGTATTTT. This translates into CAWSETSGRAFGTDTQYF.

The CDR3, as DNA: TGCGCCAGCAGCCAAGCGGGGGACAGATTTCTGGGTGAGCAGTACTTC. This translates into CASSQAGDRFLGEQYF. The rearrangement joins TRBV4-1 to TRBJ2-7; a weak D match, TRBD1 (7 bases). V dropped 1 base and J dropped 7 bases, with 20 bases sitting between them. Germline V lookup: CDR1 MGHRA, CDR2 YSYEKL. The CDR3 length is 16 residues.

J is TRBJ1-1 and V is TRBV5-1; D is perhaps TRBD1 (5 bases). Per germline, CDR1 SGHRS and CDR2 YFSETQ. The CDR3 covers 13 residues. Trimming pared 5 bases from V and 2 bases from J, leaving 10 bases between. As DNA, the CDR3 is TGCGCCAGCAGGTGGGACGAAAACACTGAAGCTTTCTTT. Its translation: CASRWDENTEAFF.

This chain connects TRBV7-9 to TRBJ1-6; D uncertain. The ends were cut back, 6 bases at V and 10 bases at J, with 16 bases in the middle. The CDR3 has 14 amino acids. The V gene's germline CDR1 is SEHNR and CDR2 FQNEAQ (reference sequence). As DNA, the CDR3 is TGTGCCAGCAGTACGGAGACCCTCGGATCACCCCTCCACTTT. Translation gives CASSTETLGSPLHF.

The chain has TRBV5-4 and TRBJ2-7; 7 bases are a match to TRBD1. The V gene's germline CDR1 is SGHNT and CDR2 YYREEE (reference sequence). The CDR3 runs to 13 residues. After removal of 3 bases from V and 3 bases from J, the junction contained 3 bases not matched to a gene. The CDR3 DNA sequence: TGTGCCAGCAGCTGGGCAGGGGGCTACGAGCAGTACTTC. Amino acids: CASSWAGGYEQYF.

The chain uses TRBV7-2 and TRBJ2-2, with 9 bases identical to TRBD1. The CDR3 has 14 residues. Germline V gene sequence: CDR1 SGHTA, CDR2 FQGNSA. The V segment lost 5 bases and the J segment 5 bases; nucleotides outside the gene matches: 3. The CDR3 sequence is CASSTGQGTGELFF. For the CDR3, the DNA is TGTGCCAGCAGCACCGGACAGGGGACCGGGGAGCTGTTTTTT.

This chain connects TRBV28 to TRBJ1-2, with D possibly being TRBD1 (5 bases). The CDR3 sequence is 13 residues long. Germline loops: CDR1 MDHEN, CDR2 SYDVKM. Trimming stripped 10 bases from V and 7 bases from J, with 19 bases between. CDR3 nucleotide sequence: TGTGCCATCGTTGTGGCGGCGGGGGGTGGCTACACCTTC. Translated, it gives CAIVVAAGGGYTF.

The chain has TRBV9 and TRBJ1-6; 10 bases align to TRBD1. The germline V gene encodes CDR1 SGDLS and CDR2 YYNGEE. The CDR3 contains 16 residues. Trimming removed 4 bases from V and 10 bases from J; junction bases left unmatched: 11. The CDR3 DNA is TGTGCCAGCAGCCCCTCGGTGGGGACAGGGGAATCACCCCTCCACTTT. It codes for CASSPSVGTGESPLHF.

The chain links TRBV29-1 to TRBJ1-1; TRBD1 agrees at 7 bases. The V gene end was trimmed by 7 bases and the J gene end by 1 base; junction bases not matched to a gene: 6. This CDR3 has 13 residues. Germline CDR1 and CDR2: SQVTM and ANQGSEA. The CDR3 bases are TGCAGCGGTGCACAGGGGACGAACACTGAAGCTTTCTTT. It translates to CSGAQGTNTEAFF. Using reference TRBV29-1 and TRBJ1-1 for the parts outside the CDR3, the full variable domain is SAVISQKPSRDICQRGTSLTIQCQVDSQVTMMFWYRQQPGQSLTLIATANQGSEATYESGFVIDKFPISRPNLTFSTLTVSNMSPEDSSIYLCSGAQGTNTEAFFGQGTRLTVV.

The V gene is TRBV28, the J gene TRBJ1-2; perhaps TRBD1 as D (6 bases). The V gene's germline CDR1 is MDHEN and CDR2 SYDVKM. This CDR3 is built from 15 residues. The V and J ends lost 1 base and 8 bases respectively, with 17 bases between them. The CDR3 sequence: CASSLLGRGGSGYTF. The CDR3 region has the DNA TGTGCCAGCAGTTTATTAGGGAGAGGGGGGAGCGGCTACACCTTC.

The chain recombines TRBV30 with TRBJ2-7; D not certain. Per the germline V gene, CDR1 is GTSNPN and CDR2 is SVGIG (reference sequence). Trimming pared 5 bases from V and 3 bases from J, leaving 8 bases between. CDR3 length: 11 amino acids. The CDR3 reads CAWANYYEQYF. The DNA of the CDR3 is TGTGCCTGGGCTAACTACTACGAGCAGTACTTC.

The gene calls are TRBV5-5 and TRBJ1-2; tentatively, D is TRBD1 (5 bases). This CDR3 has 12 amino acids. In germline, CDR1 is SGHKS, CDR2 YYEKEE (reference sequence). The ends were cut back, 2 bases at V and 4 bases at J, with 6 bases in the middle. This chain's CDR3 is CASSLGTYGYTF. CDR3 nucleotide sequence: TGTGCCAGCAGCTTAGGGACCTATGGCTACACCTTC.

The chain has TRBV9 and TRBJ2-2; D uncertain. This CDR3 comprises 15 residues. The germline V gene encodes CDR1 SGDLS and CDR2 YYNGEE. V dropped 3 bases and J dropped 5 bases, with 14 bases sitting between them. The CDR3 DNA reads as TGTGCCAGCAGCGCCTACTCCTCGGAGACCGGGGAGCTGTTTTTT. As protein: CASSAYSSETGELFF.

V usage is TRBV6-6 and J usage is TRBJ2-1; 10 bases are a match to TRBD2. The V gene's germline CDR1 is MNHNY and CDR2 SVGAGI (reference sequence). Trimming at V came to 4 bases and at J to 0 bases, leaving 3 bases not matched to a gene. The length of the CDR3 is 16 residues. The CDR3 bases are TGTGCCAGCAGTTCTAGCGGGAGTCTCTCCTACAATGAGCAGTTCTTC. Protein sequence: CASSSSGSLSYNEQFF.